The 19 T cell receptor beta chains in this list originate from one sample, sequenced in a study of human T cells and chemical hapten exposure. TCRdb reprocessed the RACE reads with MiXCR, giving one entry per CDR3 protein. The sample gives around 250,000 distinct CDR3 sequences, about 9% of which show up once; 2% to 2.5% is in the top ten. The sample's time point: pre-sensitization, week 0. Indicated treatment: therapeutic diphenylcyclopropenone sensitization with weekly scalp DPC. The sequencing here drew on whole blood, taken in connection with sensitization to the hapten diphenylcyclopropenone (DPC). The receptors here all came from a woman aged 40 to 55 with alopecia areata. Some clones in this sample may be carry-over from other donors' samples.

This clonotype was found many times. This sequence joins TRBV20-1 and TRBJ2-1; D is uncertain. Germline CDR1 and CDR2: DFQATT and SNEGSKA (reference sequence). The CDR3 covers 14 residues. Trimming shortened V by 5 bases and J by 5 bases, and 16 bases separated the two germline ends. The CDR3 DNA follows: TGCAGTGCTTCTAACTTCGGTCGAAACAATGAGCAGTTCTTC. Translation: CSASNFGRNNEQFF.

The table lists this clonotype with many counts. The chain uses TRBV10-3 and TRBJ1-6, with 8 nucleotides matching TRBD1. V trimming: 6 bases; J trimming: 5 bases; junction bases outside the gene matches: 6. This CDR3 spans 15 amino acids. The germline CDR1 and CDR2 sequences are ENHRY and SYGVKD. CDR3 coding DNA: TGTGCCATCAGCGACGGACAGGGAAATAATTCACCCCTCCACTTT. Translated, it gives CAISDGQGNNSPLHF.

This clonotype was picked up many times. This chain links TRBV7-9 with TRBJ1-1; D possibly corresponds to TRBD1 (6 bases). V lost 4 bases, J lost 7 bases, and 10 bases lay in between. The germline CDR1 and CDR2 sequences are SEHNR and FQNEAQ (reference sequence). This CDR3 is built from 12 residues. The CDR3 region is CASSSTGIEAFF. Written as DNA, the CDR3 is TGTGCCAGCAGCTCCACAGGGATTGAAGCTTTCTTT.

CDR3 protein: CASTGWRLAGDNSYNEQFF. DNA of the CDR3: TGTGCCAGCACGGGGTGGCGGCTAGCGGGAGACAACTCCTACAATGAGCAGTTCTTC. The chain uses TRBV2 and TRBJ2-1; TRBD2 aligns across 10 bases. The CDR3 runs to 19 residues. V lost 7 bases, J lost 0 bases, and 15 bases stayed unmatched. CDR1 is SNHLY and CDR2 is FYNNEI in the germline V gene.

The chain joins TRBV20-1 to TRBJ2-3; TRBD2 agrees at 11 bases. Germline V CDR1 and CDR2: DFQATT, SNEGSKA (reference sequence). V lost 8 bases, J lost 4 bases, and 11 bases stayed unmatched. There are 15 residues in the CDR3. This CDR3 is CSPLTPSGRSDTQYF. The CDR3 region has the DNA TGCAGTCCCCTCACGCCTAGCGGGAGGTCAGATACGCAGTATTTT.

The rearrangement uses TRBV4-2 and TRBJ1-2; D possibly corresponds to TRBD1 (5 bases). The ends were cut back, 5 bases at V and 4 bases at J, with 20 bases in the middle. There are 16 residues in the CDR3. Germline-derived CDR1 and CDR2 are LGHNA and YNFKEQ. CDR3 nucleotide sequence: TGTGCCAGCAGCTTATCCGGTGAGACAGCAACCTATGGCTACACCTTC. Its translation: CASSLSGETATYGYTF.

This clonotype has more than one count but fewer than ten. The chain couples TRBV7-9 to TRBJ2-4; D may be TRBD1 or TRBD2 (5 bases each). Germline assignment: CDR1 SEHNR and CDR2 FQNEAQ (reference sequence). Between the trimmed V and J ends, which lost 5 bases and 7 bases, there was a span of 18 bases. The CDR3 has 15 residues. The CDR3: CASSPSGPILNIQYF. The CDR3 DNA is TGTGCCAGCAGCCCTTCGGGACCTATACTGAACATTCAGTACTTC. The whole variable domain, filled in from reference TRBV7-9 and TRBJ2-4, reads DTGVSQNPRHKITKRGQNVTFRCDPISEHNRLYWYRQTLGQGPEFLTYFQNEAQLEKSRLLSDRFSAERPKGSFSTLEIQRTEQGDSAMYLCASSPSGPILNIQYFGAGTRLSVL.

This chain connects TRBV9 to TRBJ2-7; 10 nucleotides line up with TRBD2. The CDR3 is 18 amino acids. Germline assignment: CDR1 SGDLS and CDR2 YYNGEE. V trimming: 0 bases; J trimming: 3 bases; junction bases outside the gene matches: 12. The CDR3 coding sequence is TGTGCCAGCAGCGTAGCCCCAGGGCTAGCGGGAGCTGTCTACGAGCAGTACTTC. Its translation: CASSVAPGLAGAVYEQYF.

V gene TRBV7-2 combines with J gene TRBJ1-3; D gene unclear. CDR1 SGHTA and CDR2 FQGNSA come from the germline V gene. This CDR3 comprises 15 residues. V was pared by 5 bases and J by 2 bases, with 13 bases between. Written as DNA, the CDR3 is TGTGCCAGCAGCATTAGTAGGGCCACTGGAAACACCATATATTTT. It is translated as CASSISRATGNTIYF.

This clonotype has more than one count but fewer than ten. This chain joins TRBV25-1 and TRBJ1-4, with D perhaps matching TRBD1 (6 bases). Germline V lookup: CDR1 MGHDK, CDR2 SYGVNS. V was cut by 6 bases and J by 11 bases, with 13 bases left in between. This CDR3 has 12 residues. DNA for the CDR3: TGTGCCAGCAGAAACGGACAGTTGAAACTGTTTTTT. This sequence encodes CASRNGQLKLFF.

This sequence joins TRBV18 and TRBJ2-1, with 7 nucleotides matching TRBD1. CDR3 length equals 14 residues. Trimming took 5 bases from V and 4 from J; bases not matched to a gene: 5. The germline V gene encodes CDR1 KGHSH and CDR2 LQKENI. The CDR3 nucleotides read TGTGCCAGCTCAACAGGGGCGAGGTACAATGAGCAGTTCTTC. Residues: CASSTGARYNEQFF.

This clonotype has ten or more counts. The V gene is TRBV28, the J gene TRBJ1-2; a possible D gene is TRBD1 (5 bases). From germline, CDR1 is MDHEN and CDR2 SYDVKM. Between the trimmed V and J ends, which lost 6 bases and 2 bases, there was a span of 19 bases. This CDR3 spans 16 amino acids. CDR3 amino acids: CASSDSAGVRNYGYTF. CDR3 in DNA: TGTGCCAGCAGCGACAGTGCGGGGGTTCGGAACTATGGCTACACCTTC.

Ten or more counts support this clonotype. The chain is built from TRBV5-4 and TRBJ2-5; TRBD2 agrees at 10 bases. V shed 4 bases, J shed 4 bases, and the junction held 7 bases outside the gene matches. The CDR3 runs to 15 residues. Germline V CDR1 and CDR2: SGHNT, YYREEE (reference sequence). CDR3 loop: CASSRASGRAETQYF. The CDR3 DNA sequence: TGTGCCAGCAGCCGGGCTAGCGGGAGAGCAGAGACCCAGTACTTC.

The CDR3 coding sequence is TGTGCCAGCAGCTTGACAGCTGGAAACACCATATATTTT. Amino acids: CASSLTAGNTIYF. J is TRBJ1-3 and V is TRBV5-4; D unresolved. This CDR3 region has 13 residues. CDR1 is SGHNT and CDR2 is YYREEE in the germline V gene (reference sequence). V was clipped by 1 base and J by 2 bases, with 4 bases between them.

This clonotype was found a few times. The chain links TRBV7-6 to TRBJ1-4; 7 bases are shared with TRBD1. The J segment lost 1 base and the V segment lost 5 bases, leaving 4 bases of the junction unmatched. The CDR3 is 15 amino acids. CDR1 is SGHVS and CDR2 is FNYEAQ in the germline V gene. The CDR3 reads CASSRQGGTNEKLFF. CDR3 nucleotides: TGTGCCAGCAGCCGACAGGGAGGAACTAATGAAAAACTGTTTTTT.

There are a few counts of this clonotype. The CDR3 nucleotides read TGTGCCAGCGGGGCAGGGGGCGCGGCGGGCACTGAAGCTTTCTTT. Protein: CASGAGGAAGTEAFF. This chain uses TRBV28 with TRBJ1-1; 8 bases are shared with TRBD1. CDR1 and CDR2 (germline): MDHEN, SYDVKM. The ends lost 8 bases at V and 4 bases at J; junction bases unmatched: 12. This CDR3 is 15 amino acids long.

There are a few counts of this clonotype. The CDR3 protein is CASSQGWNEQFF. The CDR3 coding sequence is TGTGCCAGCAGCCAAGGGTGGAATGAGCAGTTCTTC. V usage is TRBV7-2 and J usage is TRBJ2-1, with D unresolved. With 5 bases removed from V and 7 bases from J, the gap between germline ends came to 9 bases. CDR3 length: 12 amino acids. CDR1 is SGHTA, CDR2 FQGNSA, per germline.

This clonotype has just a few counts. The chain has TRBV18 and TRBJ2-5, with 7 bases fitting TRBD2. This CDR3 is built from 18 residues. The germline CDR1 and CDR2 sequences are KGHSH and LQKENI. Unmatched junction bases numbered 10, after V lost 0 bases and J lost 0 bases. CDR3 region: CASSPPQWREPYQETQYF. CDR3 sequence (DNA): TGTGCCAGCTCACCACCCCAATGGCGGGAGCCCTACCAAGAGACCCAGTACTTC.

This clonotype was seen more than once but under ten times. The rearrangement links TRBV5-1 to TRBJ1-1; 7 bases match TRBD1. This CDR3 has 15 residues. Trimming cost V 0 bases and J 0 bases; bases outside gene matches: 2. Germline V gene sequence: CDR1 SGHRS, CDR2 YFSETQ. The CDR3, as DNA: TGCGCCAGCAGCTTGGAGGGACAGTTGAACACTGAAGCTTTCTTT. This sequence encodes CASSLEGQLNTEAFF.